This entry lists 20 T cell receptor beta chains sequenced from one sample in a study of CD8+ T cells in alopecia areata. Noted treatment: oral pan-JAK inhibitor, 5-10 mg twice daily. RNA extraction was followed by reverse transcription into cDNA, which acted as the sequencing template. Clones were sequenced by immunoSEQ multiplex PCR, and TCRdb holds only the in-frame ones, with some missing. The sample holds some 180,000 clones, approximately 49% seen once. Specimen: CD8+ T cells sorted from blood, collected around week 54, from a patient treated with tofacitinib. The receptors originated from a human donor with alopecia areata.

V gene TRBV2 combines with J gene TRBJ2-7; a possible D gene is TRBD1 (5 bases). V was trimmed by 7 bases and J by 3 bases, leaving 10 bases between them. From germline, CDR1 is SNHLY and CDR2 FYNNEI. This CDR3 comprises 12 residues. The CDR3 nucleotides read TGTGCCAGCAAAGGCAGGGTCTACGAGCAGTACTTC. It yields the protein CASKGRVYEQYF.

The CDR3 is CASSVRTSSTDTQYF. The CDR3 nucleotides read TGTGCCAGCAGCGTAAGAACTTCTAGCACAGATACGCAGTATTTT. The rearrangement uses TRBV9 and TRBJ2-3; D is unclear. The CDR3 extends over 15 amino acids. Per germline, CDR1 SGDLS and CDR2 YYNGEE. The V end lost 1 base, the J end lost 0 bases, and 9 bases lay between the germline ends.

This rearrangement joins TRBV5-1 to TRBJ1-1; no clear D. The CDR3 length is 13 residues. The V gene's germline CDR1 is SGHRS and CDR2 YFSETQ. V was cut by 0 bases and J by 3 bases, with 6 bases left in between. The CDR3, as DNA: TGCGCCAGCAGCTTGGGTGGGGACACTGAAGCTTTCTTT. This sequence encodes CASSLGGDTEAFF.

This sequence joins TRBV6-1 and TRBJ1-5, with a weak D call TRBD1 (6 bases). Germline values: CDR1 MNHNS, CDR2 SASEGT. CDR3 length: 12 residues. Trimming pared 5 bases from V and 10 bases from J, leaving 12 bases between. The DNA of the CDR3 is TGTGCCAGCAGTCAATGGGACAACCCCCAGCATTTT. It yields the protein CASSQWDNPQHF.

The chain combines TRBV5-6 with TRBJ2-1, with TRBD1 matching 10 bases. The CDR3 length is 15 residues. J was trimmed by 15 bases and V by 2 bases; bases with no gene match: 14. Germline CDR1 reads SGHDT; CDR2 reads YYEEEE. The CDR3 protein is CASSFRQGAPGRWFF. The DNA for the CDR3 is TGTGCCAGCAGCTTCAGACAGGGGGCTCCAGGCAGGTGGTTCTTC. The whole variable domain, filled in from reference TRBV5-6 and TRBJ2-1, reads DAGVTQSPTHLIKTRGQQVTLRCSPKSGHDTVSWYQQALGQGPQFIFQYYEEEERQRGNFPDRFSGHQFPNYSSELNVNALLLGDSALYLCASSFRQGAPGRWFFGPGTRLTVL.

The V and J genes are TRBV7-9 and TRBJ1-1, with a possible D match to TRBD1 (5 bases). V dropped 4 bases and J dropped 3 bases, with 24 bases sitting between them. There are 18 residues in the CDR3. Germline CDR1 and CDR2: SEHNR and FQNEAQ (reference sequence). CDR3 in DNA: TGTGCCAGCAGCTCACCCAGTGGCGGGGGACCGTGGGACACTGAAGCTTTCTTT. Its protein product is CASSSPSGGGPWDTEAFF.

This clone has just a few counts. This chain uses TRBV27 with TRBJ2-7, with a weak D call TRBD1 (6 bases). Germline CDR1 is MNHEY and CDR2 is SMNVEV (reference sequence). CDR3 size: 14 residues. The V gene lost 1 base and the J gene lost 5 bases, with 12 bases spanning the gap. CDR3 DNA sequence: TGTGCCAGCAGTTTATGGGGGCAACAGGACGAGCAGTACTTC. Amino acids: CASSLWGQQDEQYF.

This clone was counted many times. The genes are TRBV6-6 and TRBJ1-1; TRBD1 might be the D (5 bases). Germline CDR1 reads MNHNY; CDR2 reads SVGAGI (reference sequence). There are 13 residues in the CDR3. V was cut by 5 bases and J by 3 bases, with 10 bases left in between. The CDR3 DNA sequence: TGTGCCAGCAGTCGAGAGGGACACACTGAAGCTTTCTTT. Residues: CASSREGHTEAFF.

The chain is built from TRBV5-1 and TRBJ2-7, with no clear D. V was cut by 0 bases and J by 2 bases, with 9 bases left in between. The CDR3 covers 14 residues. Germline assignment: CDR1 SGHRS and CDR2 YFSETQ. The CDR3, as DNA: TGCGCCAGCAGCTTGGTGTCAGGCCCCTACGAGCAGTACTTC. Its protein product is CASSLVSGPYEQYF.

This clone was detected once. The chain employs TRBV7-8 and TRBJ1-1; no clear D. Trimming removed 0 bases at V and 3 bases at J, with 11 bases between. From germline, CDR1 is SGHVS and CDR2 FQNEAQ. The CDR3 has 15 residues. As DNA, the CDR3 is TGTGCCAGCAGCTTAGCCTTAAGAGCTGACACTGAAGCTTTCTTT. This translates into CASSLALRADTEAFF.

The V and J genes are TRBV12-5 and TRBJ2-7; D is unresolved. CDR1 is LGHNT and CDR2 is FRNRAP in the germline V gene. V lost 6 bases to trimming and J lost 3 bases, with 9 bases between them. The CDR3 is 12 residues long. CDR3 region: CASGRNDYEQYF. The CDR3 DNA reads TGTGCTAGTGGCCGGAACGACTACGAGCAGTACTTC.

The CDR3 is CASSPLRTDTQYF. The CDR3, as DNA: TGTGCCAGCAGCCCACTCCGTACAGATACGCAGTATTTT. V gene TRBV11-2 combines with J gene TRBJ2-3; no reliable D call. CDR3 size: 13 residues. Per germline, CDR1 SGHAT and CDR2 FQNNGV. V dropped 5 bases and J dropped 3 bases, with 9 bases sitting between them.

The CDR3 loop reads CASSRVGLLNTEAFF. Written as DNA, the CDR3 is TGCGCCAGCAGCCGCGTGGGACTATTGAACACTGAAGCTTTCTTT. The V call is TRBV4-1, the J call TRBJ1-1; TRBD1 is a possible D gene (5 bases). Trimming removed 4 bases from V and 0 bases from J, with 12 bases in between. The CDR3 length is 15 residues. Germline V gives CDR1 MGHRA, CDR2 YSYEKL.

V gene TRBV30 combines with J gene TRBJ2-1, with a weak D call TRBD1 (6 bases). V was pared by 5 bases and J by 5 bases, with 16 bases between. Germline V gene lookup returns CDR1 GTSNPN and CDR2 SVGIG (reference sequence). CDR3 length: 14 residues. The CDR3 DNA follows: TGTGCCTGGGCTACAGGGAACCTTAACAATGAGCAGTTCTTC. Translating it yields CAWATGNLNNEQFF.

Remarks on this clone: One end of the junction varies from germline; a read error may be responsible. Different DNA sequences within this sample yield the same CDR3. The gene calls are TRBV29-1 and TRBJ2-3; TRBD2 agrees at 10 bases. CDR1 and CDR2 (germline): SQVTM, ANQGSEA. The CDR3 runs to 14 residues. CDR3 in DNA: TGCAGCGTTGAGACTAGCGGGCACACAGATACACAGTATTTT. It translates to CSVETSGHTDTQYF.

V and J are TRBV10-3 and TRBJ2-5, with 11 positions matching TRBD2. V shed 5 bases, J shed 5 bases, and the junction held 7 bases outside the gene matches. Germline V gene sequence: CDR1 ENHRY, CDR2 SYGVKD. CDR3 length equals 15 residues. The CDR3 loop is CAISSGTSGGETQYF. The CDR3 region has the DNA TGTGCCATCAGTTCCGGGACTAGCGGTGGTGAGACCCAGTACTTC.

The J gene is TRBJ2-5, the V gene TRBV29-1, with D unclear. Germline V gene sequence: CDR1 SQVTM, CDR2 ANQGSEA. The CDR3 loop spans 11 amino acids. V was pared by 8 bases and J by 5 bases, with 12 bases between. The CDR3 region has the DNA TGCAGCTTACAAACCCTTGAGACCCAGTACTTC. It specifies CSLQTLETQYF. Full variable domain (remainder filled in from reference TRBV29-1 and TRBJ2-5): SAVISQKPSRDICQRGTSLTIQCQVDSQVTMMFWYRQQPGQSLTLIATANQGSEATYESGFVIDKFPISRPNLTFSTLTVSNMSPEDSSIYLCSLQTLETQYFGPGTRLLVL.

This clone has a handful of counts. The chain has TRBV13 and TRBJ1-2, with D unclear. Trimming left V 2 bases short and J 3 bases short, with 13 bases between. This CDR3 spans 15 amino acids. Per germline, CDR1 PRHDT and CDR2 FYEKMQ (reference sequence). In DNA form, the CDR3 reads TGTGCCAGCAGCTTATCGGCCCCCTGGGACTATGGCTACACCTTC. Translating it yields CASSLSAPWDYGYTF. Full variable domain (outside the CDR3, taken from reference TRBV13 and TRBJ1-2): AAGVIQSPRHLIKEKRETATLKCYPIPRHDTVYWYQQGPGQDPQFLISFYEKMQSDKGSIPDRFSAQQFSDYHSELNMSSLELGDSALYFCASSLSAPWDYGYTFGSGTRLTVV.

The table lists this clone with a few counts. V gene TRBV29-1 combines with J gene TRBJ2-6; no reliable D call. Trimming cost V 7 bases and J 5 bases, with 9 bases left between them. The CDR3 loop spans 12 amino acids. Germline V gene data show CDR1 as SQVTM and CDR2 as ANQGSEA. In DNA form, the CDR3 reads TGCAGCGCCTTCTTTAGGGCCAACGTCCTGACTTTC. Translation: CSAFFRANVLTF.

As DNA, the CDR3 is TGTGCCAGCAGCCTGTCGGGACTAGCGGGGGGCCGTACTCAAGAGACCCAGTACTTC. Translating it yields CASSLSGLAGGRTQETQYF. V and J are TRBV14 and TRBJ2-5, with 15 bases aligning to TRBD2. Germline V gives CDR1 SGHDN, CDR2 FVKESK. The J segment lost 2 bases and the V segment lost 4 bases, leaving 11 bases of the junction unmatched. The CDR3 loop spans 19 amino acids. Together with reference TRBV14 and TRBJ2-5, the CDR3 gives the full variable domain: EAGVTQFPSHSVIEKGQTVTLRCDPISGHDNLYWYRRVMGKEIKFLLHFVKESKQDESGMPNNRFLAERTGGTYSTLKVQPAELEDSGVYFCASSLSGLAGGRTQETQYFGPGTRLLVL.